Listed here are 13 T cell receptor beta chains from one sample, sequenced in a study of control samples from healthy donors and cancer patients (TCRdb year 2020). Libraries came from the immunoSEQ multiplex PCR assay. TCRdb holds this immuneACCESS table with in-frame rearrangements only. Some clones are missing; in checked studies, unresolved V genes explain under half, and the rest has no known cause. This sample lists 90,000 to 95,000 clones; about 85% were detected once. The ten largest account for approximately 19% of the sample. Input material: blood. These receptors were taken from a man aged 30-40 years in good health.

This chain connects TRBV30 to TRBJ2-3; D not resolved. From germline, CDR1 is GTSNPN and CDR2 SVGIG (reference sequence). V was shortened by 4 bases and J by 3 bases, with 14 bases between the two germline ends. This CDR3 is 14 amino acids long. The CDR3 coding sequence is TGTGCCTGGACCCAACAAAGGCGGACAGATACGCAGTATTTT. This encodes CAWTQQRRTDTQYF.

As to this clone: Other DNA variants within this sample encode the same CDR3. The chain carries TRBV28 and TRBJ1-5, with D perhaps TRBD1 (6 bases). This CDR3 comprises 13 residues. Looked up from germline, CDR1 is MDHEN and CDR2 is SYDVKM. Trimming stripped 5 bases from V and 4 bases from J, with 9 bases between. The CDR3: CASSLQGNQPQHF. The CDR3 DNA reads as TGTGCCAGCAGTCTCCAGGGGAATCAGCCCCAGCATTTT.

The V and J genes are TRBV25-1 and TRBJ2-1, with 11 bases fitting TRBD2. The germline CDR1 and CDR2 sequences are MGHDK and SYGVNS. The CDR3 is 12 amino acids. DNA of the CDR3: TGTGTAAAGACTAGCGGGGACAATGAGCAGTTCTTC. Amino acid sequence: CVKTSGDNEQFF.

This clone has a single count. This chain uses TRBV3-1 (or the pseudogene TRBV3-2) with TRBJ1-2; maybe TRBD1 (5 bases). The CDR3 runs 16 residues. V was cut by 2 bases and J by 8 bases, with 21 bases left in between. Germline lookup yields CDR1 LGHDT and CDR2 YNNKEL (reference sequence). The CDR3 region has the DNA TGTGCCAGCAGCCAATCCGTCGTTCCAGGGCGCGAGGGCTACACCTTC. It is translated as CASSQSVVPGREGYTF.

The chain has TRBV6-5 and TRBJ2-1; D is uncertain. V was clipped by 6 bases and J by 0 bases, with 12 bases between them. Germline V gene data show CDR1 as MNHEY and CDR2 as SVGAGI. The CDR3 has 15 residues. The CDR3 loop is CASSPDEISYNEQFF. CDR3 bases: TGTGCCAGCAGCCCGGATGAGATCTCCTACAATGAGCAGTTCTTC.

The CDR3 nucleotides are TGTGCCAGCAGATTGGTTATTGAAGGGCCCCAGCATTTT. Translating it yields CASRLVIEGPQHF. The chain joins TRBV27 to TRBJ1-5; D not resolved. The CDR3 runs 13 residues. V lost 6 bases and J 9 bases, leaving 15 bases between the germline ends. Germline CDR1 reads MNHEY; CDR2 reads SMNVEV (reference sequence).

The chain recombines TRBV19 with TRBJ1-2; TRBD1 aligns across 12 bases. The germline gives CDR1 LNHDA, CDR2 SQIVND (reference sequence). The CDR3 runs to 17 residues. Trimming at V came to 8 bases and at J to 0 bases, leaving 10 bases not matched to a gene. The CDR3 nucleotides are TGTGCCAGTTTGAACTCCGGGACAGGGGGCCCTAACTATGGCTACACCTTC. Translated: CASLNSGTGGPNYGYTF.

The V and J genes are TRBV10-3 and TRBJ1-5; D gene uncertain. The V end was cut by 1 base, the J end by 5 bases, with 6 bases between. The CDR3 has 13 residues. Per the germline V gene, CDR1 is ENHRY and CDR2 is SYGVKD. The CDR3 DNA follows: TGTGCCATCAGTGAGTACCGGGATCAGCCCCAGCATTTT. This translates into CAISEYRDQPQHF.

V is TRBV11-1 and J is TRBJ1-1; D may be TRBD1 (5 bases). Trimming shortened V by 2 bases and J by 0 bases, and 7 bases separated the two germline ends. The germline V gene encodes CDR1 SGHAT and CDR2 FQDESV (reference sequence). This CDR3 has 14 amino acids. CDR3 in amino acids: CASSLTGMNTEAFF. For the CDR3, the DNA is TGTGCCAGCAGCTTAACAGGTATGAACACTGAAGCTTTCTTT.

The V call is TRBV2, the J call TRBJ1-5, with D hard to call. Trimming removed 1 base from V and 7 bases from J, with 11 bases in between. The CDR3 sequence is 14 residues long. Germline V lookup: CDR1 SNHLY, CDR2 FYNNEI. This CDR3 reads CASSEENLGQPQHF. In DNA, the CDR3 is TGTGCCAGCAGTGAAGAAAACTTAGGCCAGCCCCAGCATTTT.

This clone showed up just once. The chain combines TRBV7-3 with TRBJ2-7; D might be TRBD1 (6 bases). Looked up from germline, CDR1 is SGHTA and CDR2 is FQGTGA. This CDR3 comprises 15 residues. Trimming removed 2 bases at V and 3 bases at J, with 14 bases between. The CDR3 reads CASSLYGGRDYEQYF. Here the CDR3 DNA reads TGTGCCAGCAGCTTATATGGGGGCCGGGACTACGAGCAGTACTTC. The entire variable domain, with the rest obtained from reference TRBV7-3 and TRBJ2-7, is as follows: GAGVSQTPSNKVTEKGKYVELRCDPISGHTALYWYRQSLGQGPEFLIYFQGTGAADDSGLPNDRFFAVRPEGSVSTLKIQRTERGDSAVYLCASSLYGGRDYEQYFGPGTRLTVT.

The CDR3 reads CASSPWIMNTEAFF. The CDR3 region has the DNA TGTGCCAGCAGCCCCTGGATCATGAACACTGAAGCTTTCTTT. The chain has TRBV3-1 (or the pseudogene TRBV3-2) and TRBJ1-1; no reliable D call. The germline V gene has CDR1 LGHDT and CDR2 YNNKEL (reference sequence). The CDR3 is made up of 14 amino acids. V lost 4 bases and J 0 bases, leaving 9 bases between the germline ends.

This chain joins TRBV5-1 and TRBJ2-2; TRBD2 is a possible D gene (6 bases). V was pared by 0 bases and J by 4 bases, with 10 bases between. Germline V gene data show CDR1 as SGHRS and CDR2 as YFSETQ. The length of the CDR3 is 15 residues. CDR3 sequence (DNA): TGCGCCAGCAGCTTGGCCCTAGCGAGCACCGGGGAGCTGTTTTTT. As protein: CASSLALASTGELFF. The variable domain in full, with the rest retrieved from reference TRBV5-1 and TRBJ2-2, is KAGVTQTPRYLIKTRGQQVTLSCSPISGHRSVSWYQQTPGQGLQFLFEYFSETQRNKGNFPGRFSGRQFSNSRSEMNVSTLELGDSALYLCASSLALASTGELFFGEGSRLTVL.